These T cell receptor beta chains were read from a single sample in a study of blood T cell repertoires in COVID-19. Generated by immunoSEQ multiplex PCR, the TCRdb table keeps only in-frame clones and is missing some. This table has some 150,000 clones, about 80% appearing once. Sequenced material: peripheral blood. Receptors originate from a human donor in a cohort sampled during active COVID-19. The CDR3 runs from the conserved cysteine through the conserved F or W. A D gene is named only where the DNA matches it firmly. Where a row states a size, it is once, few, many or the class of an expanded clone; other rows omit it.

V gene,clone size,J gene,D gene,CDR3 DNA,CDR3 protein
TRBV12-3/TRBV12-4,NA,TRBJ1-1,NA,TGTGCCAGCAGTTCGGGAGGTACTGAAGCTTTCTTT,CASSSGGTEAFF
TRBV7-8,NA,TRBJ2-1,TRBD1,TGTGCCAGCAGCCCGGGACAGGGGGCGGTCAATGAGCAGTTCTTC,CASSPGQGAVNEQFF
TRBV19,NA,TRBJ2-1,TRBD2,TGTGCCAGTAGTATCATAACGGGGACTAGCGCCCACAATGAGCAGTTCTTC,CASSIITGTSAHNEQFF
TRBV4-2,NA,TRBJ2-1,NA,TGTGCCAGCAGCCAAGGGAGGGAAAAAGAGAAGCAGTTCTTC,CASSQGREKEKQFF
TRBV5-4,NA,TRBJ2-7,NA,TGTGCCAGCAGCTTGGGAACAACAGGGATGGTCTTC,CASSLGTTGMVF
TRBV19,NA,TRBJ1-5,NA,TGTGCCAGTAGTGCAACGGGGGGCAATCAGCCCCAGCATTTT,CASSATGGNQPQHF
TRBV6-2/TRBV6-3,NA,TRBJ1-5,TRBD1,TGTGCCAGCAGCTATATACAGGGGTATAGCAATCAGCCCCAGCATTTT,CASSYIQGYSNQPQHF
TRBV5-4,NA,TRBJ2-2,NA,TGTGCCAGCAGCCTCGGGACACGTGCCGGGGAGCTGTTTTTT,CASSLGTRAGELFF
TRBV28,few,TRBJ1-6,TRBD1,TGTGCCAGCAGTCCATCCTACAGGGGGTCACCCCTCCACTTT,CASSPSYRGSPLHF
TRBV9,NA,TRBJ2-3,TRBD2,TGTGCCAGCAGCGTAGCTGTTAGCGGGGGGGCCGATACGCAGTATTTT,CASSVAVSGGADTQYF
TRBV20-1,NA,TRBJ2-1,NA,TGCAGTGCTATGACGGAGCATGAGCAGTTCTTC,CSAMTEHEQFF
TRBV5-1,NA,TRBJ2-5,NA,TGCGCCAGCAGCAGGGACACCCAAGAGACCCAGTACTTC,CASSRDTQETQYF
TRBV15,NA,TRBJ2-4,TRBD1,TGTGCCACCAGCAGAGTCATACAGGGGAGCGGAGTAAAAAACATTCAGTACTTC,CATSRVIQGSGVKNIQYF